The next 10 T cell receptor beta chains were all read from a single sample in a study of control samples from healthy donors and cancer patients. Libraries were prepared by immunoSEQ multiplex PCR; TCRdb keeps only in-frame clonotypes and omits some of them. Here the sample spans about 60,000 clones, 88% being singletons. Sample: blood. Receptors originate from a man aged 50-60 years in good health.

This rearrangement joins TRBV5-4 to TRBJ2-1, with 10 nucleotides matching TRBD1. J gave up 7 bases and V 0 bases, and 4 bases lay outside the gene matches. CDR1 and CDR2 (germline): SGHNT, YYREEE (reference sequence). The CDR3 is 15 residues long. As DNA, the CDR3 is TGTGCCAGCAGCTTGGGACAGGGGGCCCGAAATGAGCAGTTCTTC. This gives the protein CASSLGQGARNEQFF.

This sequence joins TRBV28 and TRBJ1-4, with 7 bases fitting TRBD1. After removal of 6 bases from V and 7 bases from J, the junction contained 5 bases not matched to a gene. The germline gives CDR1 MDHEN, CDR2 SYDVKM. This CDR3 has 13 residues. In DNA form, the CDR3 reads TGTGCCAGCAGACCAGGGGGAGGTGAAAAACTGTTTTTT. Its protein product is CASRPGGGEKLFF.

The V gene is TRBV5-1, the J gene TRBJ1-4; no firm D call. The CDR3 consists of 14 residues. Trimming pared 0 bases from V and 6 bases from J, leaving 9 bases between. Germline CDR1 reads SGHRS; CDR2 reads YFSETQ. The CDR3 DNA follows: TGCGCCAGCAGCTTGGGAGGGTTGGATGAAAAACTGTTTTTT. Translated, it gives CASSLGGLDEKLFF.

The gene calls are TRBV2 and TRBJ2-5, with TRBD2 matching 9 bases. Unmatched junction bases numbered 8, after V lost 8 bases and J lost 4 bases. Germline CDR1 and CDR2: SNHLY and FYNNEI. This CDR3 region has 14 residues. CDR3 nucleotide sequence: TGTGCCAGCTCTTGGACTAGCGAAGGAGAGACCCAGTACTTC. Translation: CASSWTSEGETQYF.

In DNA form, the CDR3 reads TGCGCCAGCAGCACCCTGACAGACGGCACTGAAGCTTTCTTT. It encodes CASSTLTDGTEAFF. This chain connects TRBV5-1 to TRBJ1-1; perhaps TRBD1 as D (5 bases). The germline gives CDR1 SGHRS, CDR2 YFSETQ. With 4 bases removed from V and 4 bases from J, the gap between germline ends came to 14 bases. This CDR3 comprises 14 residues.

In this sample, this clone turned up once. V gene TRBV6-5 combines with J gene TRBJ2-7, with D uncertain. The CDR3 has 12 residues. V was cut by 5 bases and J by 4 bases, with 9 bases left in between. Germline loops: CDR1 MNHEY, CDR2 SVGAGI. The CDR3 DNA reads as TGTGCCAGCAGTCGACAACCTTACGAGCAGTACTTC. This encodes CASSRQPYEQYF.

The chain carries TRBV7-3 and TRBJ2-3, with a weak D call TRBD2 (6 bases). The CDR3 is made up of 14 amino acids. The germline CDR1 and CDR2 sequences are SGHTA and FQGTGA. V was trimmed by 4 bases and J by 0 bases, leaving 8 bases between them. The CDR3 is CASSSGLSTDTQYF. CDR3 nucleotides: TGTGCCAGCAGCTCCGGACTAAGCACAGATACGCAGTATTTT.

This clone came up once. The chain couples TRBV19 to TRBJ2-3; no clear D. This CDR3 has 16 residues. V shed 1 base and J shed 0 bases, with 11 bases lying between them. Germline V gene sequence: CDR1 LNHDA, CDR2 SQIVND (reference sequence). The CDR3 DNA follows: TGTGCCAGTAGTATAGGTACGGCTACTAGCACAGATACGCAGTATTTT. It encodes CASSIGTATSTDTQYF. Variable domain in full (rest from reference TRBV19 and TRBJ2-3): DGGITQSPKYLFRKEGQNVTLSCEQNLNHDAMYWYRQDPGQGLRLIYYSQIVNDFQKGDIAEGYSVSREKKESFPLTVTSAQKNPTAFYLCASSIGTATSTDTQYFGPGTRLTVL.

The CDR3 sequence: CASSPLAGLVDEQYF. Here the CDR3 DNA reads TGTGCCAGCAGCCCACTAGCGGGATTAGTGGACGAGCAGTACTTC. The chain has TRBV7-2 and TRBJ2-7; 10 nucleotides line up with TRBD2. The germline V gene encodes CDR1 SGHTA and CDR2 FQGNSA. CDR3 size: 15 residues. J was trimmed by 5 bases and V by 5 bases; bases with no gene match: 9. Looking up the rest from reference TRBV7-2 and TRBJ2-7 gives the full variable domain: GAGVSQSPSNKVTEKGKDVELRCDPISGHTALYWYRQSLGQGLEFLIYFQGNSAPDKSGLPSDRFSAERTGGSVSTLTIQRTQQEDSAVYLCASSPLAGLVDEQYFGPGTRLTVT.

The rearrangement joins TRBV7-8 to TRBJ2-7; D call uncertain. The ends were cut back, 5 bases at V and 5 bases at J, with 10 bases in the middle. The CDR3 runs to 12 residues. CDR1 is SGHVS, CDR2 FQNEAQ, per germline. The CDR3 protein is CASSHDSNEQYF. Written as DNA, the CDR3 is TGTGCCAGCAGCCATGACTCGAACGAGCAGTACTTC.